This T cell receptor (beta chain) was sequenced in a study of T cell responses to AZD1222 COVID-19 vaccine. Profiled with immunoSEQ multiplex PCR; TCRdb holds only in-frame clones, not every one. The sample shows about 130,000 clones, just over 85% of them seen only once. This receptor was obtained from an adult in good health. Sequencing was performed on peripheral blood, taken on day 0 of AZD1222 vaccination.

The CDR3 DNA is TGCGCCAGCAGCCAAGATAGTTCGGCGGGGAGGGAGACCCAGTACTTC. Its protein is CASSQDSSAGRETQYF. The rearrangement links TRBV4-3 to TRBJ2-5; the D gene is possibly TRBD2 (6 bases). Germline V CDR1 and CDR2: LGHNA, YSLEER. There are 16 residues in the CDR3. V was clipped by 0 bases and J by 5 bases, with 16 bases between them.